The clone carrying this T cell receptor beta chain was detected only a few times. This record belongs to a study of blood T cell dynamics during melanoma immunotherapy. Germline trimming cut 4 bases from V and 9 bases from J; bases unmatched to any gene: 6. Per the germline V gene, CDR1 is SNHLY and CDR2 is FYNNEI. This CDR3 spans 15 amino acids. The time point is: week 3, after first cycle of checkpoint inhibitor. Disease control meant complete response, partial response or stable disease at 12 weeks. The data were produced by immunoSEQ multiplex PCR, yet TCRdb's version contains in-frame clones alone and is incomplete. The sample carries roughly 20,000 clones, about 85% recorded once.

Here the sequenced sample was blood, taken from a patient treated with checkpoint blockade. V and J are TRBV2 and TRBJ2-1, with TRBD2 identical over 13 bases. This receptor was identified in a human donor with melanoma. As DNA, the CDR3 is TGTGCCAGCAGTGCTACTAGCGGGAGGGCCATTGAGCAGTTCTTC. It is translated as CASSATSGRAIEQFF.